These T cell receptor beta chains were read from a single sample in a study of regulatory dendritic cells for organ transplantation. Their specific antigens are unknown. Clones were read by immunoSEQ multiplex PCR, and TCRdb kept only the in-frame ones, dropping some. Of 8,000 or so clones listed, about 70% are singletons. Sequenced sample: memory CD4+ T cells from blood cultured with dendritic cells. Every receptor here comes from a human donor in good health. The conserved cysteine and the conserved F or W are not part of the CDR3 here. Fields, in order: J gene, D gene, CDR3 length, V gene, CDR3 protein. A D gene is named only where the DNA matches it firmly.

>TRBJ2-3|NA|15|TRBV5-1
ASSLKTRGPSTDTQY
>TRBJ2-7|NA|13|TRBV11-3
ASSLDAGGSYEQY
>TRBJ2-7|NA|10|TRBV6-5
ASSPGSYEQY
>TRBJ2-1|TRBD2|14|TRBV6-6
ASSGTSGGRLDEQF
>TRBJ2-5|TRBD2|13|TRBV7-7
ASSTGTGGRETQY
>TRBJ1-6|NA|13|TRBV25-1
ASSVNTPPNSPLH
>TRBJ2-3|NA|10|TRBV29-1
SVEVQGRTQY
>TRBJ2-1|NA|17|TRBV27
ASSFRVSPQGYSYNEQF
>TRBJ2-3|TRBD2|13|TRBV2
ASSGAGGGTDTQY
>TRBJ1-1|NA|11|TRBV10-3
AIRETEKMEAF
>TRBJ2-1|NA|12|TRBV11-3
ASSLRGSYNEQF
>TRBJ2-2|TRBD2|16|TRBV27
ASNPTSGGGSNTGELF
>TRBJ1-1|NA|10|TRBV28
ASRSQGTEAF
>TRBJ2-5|NA|9|TRBV7-8
ASSLSETQY
>TRBJ1-5|TRBD1|13|TRBV15
ATSRSRGTGGPEH
>TRBJ1-1|TRBD1|13|TRBV28
ASSPTGVGNTEAF
>TRBJ2-4|NA|15|TRBV5-4
ASSLGGRFQGQNIQY
>TRBJ1-2|TRBD1|12|TRBV5-1
ASNEGQGNSAYT
>TRBJ2-1|TRBD2|14|TRBV11-3
ASSAAGDLSYNEQF
>TRBJ1-5|NA|12|TRBV7-2
ASSNGHYNQPQH
>TRBJ2-5|NA|14|TRBV15
ATSRAGSRYQETQY
>TRBJ1-2|TRBD1|12|TRBV10-3
AISRDRGSYGYT
>TRBJ1-1|TRBD1|13|TRBV4-2
ASSQGQGGYTEAF
>TRBJ2-5|NA|12|TRBV7-2
ASSTAGRQETQY
>TRBJ1-2|NA|12|TRBV25-1
ASSHQAANYGYT